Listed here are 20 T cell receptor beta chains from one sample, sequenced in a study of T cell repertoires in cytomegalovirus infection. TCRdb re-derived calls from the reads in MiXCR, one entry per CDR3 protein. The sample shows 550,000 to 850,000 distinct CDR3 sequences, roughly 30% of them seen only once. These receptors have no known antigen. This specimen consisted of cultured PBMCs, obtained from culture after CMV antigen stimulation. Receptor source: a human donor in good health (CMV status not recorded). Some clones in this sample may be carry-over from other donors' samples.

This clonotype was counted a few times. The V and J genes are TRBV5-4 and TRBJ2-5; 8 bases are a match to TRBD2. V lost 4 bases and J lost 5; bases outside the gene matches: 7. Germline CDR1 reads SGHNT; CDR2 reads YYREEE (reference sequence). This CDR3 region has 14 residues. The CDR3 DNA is TGTGCCAGCAGCCCCGGGGGGGTACAGGAGACCCAGTACTTC. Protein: CASSPGGVQETQYF. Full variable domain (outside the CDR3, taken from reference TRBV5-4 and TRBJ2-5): ETGVTQSPTHLIKTRGQQVTLRCSSQSGHNTVSWYQQALGQGPQFIFQYYREEENGRGNFPPRFSGLQFPNYSSELNVNALELDDSALYLCASSPGGVQETQYFGPGTRLLVL.

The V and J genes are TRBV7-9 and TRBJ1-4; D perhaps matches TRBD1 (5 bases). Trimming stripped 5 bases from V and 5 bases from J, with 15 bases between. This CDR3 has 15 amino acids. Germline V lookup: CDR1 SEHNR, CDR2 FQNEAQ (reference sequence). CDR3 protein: CASSASGLGNEKLFF. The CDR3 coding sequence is TGTGCCAGCAGCGCCTCAGGGTTGGGGAATGAAAAACTGTTTTTT.

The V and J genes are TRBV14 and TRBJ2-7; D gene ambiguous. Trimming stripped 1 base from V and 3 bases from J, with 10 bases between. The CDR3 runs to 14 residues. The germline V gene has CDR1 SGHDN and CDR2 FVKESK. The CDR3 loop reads CASSQGRSHYEQYF. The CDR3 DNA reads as TGTGCCAGCAGCCAAGGTCGGTCCCACTACGAGCAGTACTTC.

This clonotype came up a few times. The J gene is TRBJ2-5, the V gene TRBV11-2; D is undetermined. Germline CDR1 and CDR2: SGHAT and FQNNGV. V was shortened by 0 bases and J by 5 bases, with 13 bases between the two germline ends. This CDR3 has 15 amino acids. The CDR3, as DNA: TGTGCCAGCAGCTTAGATCTGAGGTTCGGGGAGACCCAGTACTTC. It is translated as CASSLDLRFGETQYF.

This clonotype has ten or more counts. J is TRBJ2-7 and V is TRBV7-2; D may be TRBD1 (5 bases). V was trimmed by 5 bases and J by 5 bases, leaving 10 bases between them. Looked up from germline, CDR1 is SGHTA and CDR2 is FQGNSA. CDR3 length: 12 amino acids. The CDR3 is CASSLRVNEQYF. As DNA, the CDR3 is TGTGCCAGCAGCCTCAGGGTGAACGAGCAGTACTTC.

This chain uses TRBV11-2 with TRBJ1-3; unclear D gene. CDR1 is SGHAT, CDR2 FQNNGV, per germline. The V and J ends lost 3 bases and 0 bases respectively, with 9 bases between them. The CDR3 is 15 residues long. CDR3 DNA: TGTGCCAGCAGCTTGGCCCCCCGCTCTGGAAACACCATATATTTT. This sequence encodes CASSLAPRSGNTIYF.

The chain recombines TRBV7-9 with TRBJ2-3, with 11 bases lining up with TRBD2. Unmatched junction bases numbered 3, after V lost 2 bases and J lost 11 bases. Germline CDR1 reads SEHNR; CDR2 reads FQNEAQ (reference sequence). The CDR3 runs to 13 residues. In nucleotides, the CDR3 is TGTGCCAGCAGCTTACGGACTAGCGGGCGGCAGTATTTT. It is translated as CASSLRTSGRQYF.

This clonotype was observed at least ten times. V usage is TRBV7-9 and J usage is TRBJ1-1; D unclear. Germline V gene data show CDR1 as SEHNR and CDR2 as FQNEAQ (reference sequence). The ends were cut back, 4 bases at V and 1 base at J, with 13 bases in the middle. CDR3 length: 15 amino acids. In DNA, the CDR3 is TGTGCCAGCAGCTCGGTCGGGCTGGGGAACACTGAAGCTTTCTTT. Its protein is CASSSVGLGNTEAFF.

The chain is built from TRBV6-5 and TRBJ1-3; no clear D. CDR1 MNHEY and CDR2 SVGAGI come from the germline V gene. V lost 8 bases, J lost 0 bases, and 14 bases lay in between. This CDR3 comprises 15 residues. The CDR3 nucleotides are TGTGCCAGCGGGCCCCGGGAAGGCTCTGGAAACACCATATATTTT. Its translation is CASGPREGSGNTIYF.

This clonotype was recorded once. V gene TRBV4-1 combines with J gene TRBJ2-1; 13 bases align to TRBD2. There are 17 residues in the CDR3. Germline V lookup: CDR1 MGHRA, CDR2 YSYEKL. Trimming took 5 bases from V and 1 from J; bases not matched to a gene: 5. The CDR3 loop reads CASSIRTSGSSYNEQFF. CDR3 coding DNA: TGCGCCAGCAGCATTAGGACTAGCGGGAGTTCCTACAATGAGCAGTTCTTC.

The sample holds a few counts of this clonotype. CDR3: CASSSPPGLAGNEQFF. CDR3 sequence (DNA): TGTGCCAGCAGTTCCCCGCCGGGACTAGCGGGGAATGAGCAGTTCTTC. This sequence joins TRBV6-1 and TRBJ2-1, with 13 positions matching TRBD2. Per the germline V gene, CDR1 is MNHNS and CDR2 is SASEGT. The CDR3 consists of 16 residues. V dropped 5 bases and J dropped 7; count of bases not matched to a gene: 8.

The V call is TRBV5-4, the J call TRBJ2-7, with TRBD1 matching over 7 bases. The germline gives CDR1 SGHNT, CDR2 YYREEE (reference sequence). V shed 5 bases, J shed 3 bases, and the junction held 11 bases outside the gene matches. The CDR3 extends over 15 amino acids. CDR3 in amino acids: CASRPGTEYIYEQYF. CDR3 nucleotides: TGTGCCAGCAGGCCCGGGACAGAATATATCTACGAGCAGTACTTC.

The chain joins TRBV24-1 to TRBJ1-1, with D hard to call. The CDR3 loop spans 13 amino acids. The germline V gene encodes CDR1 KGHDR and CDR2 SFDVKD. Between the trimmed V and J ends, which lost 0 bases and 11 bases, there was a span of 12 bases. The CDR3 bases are TGTGCCACCAGTGATTTGGGAAGAGACGGGGCTTTCTTT. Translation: CATSDLGRDGAFF.

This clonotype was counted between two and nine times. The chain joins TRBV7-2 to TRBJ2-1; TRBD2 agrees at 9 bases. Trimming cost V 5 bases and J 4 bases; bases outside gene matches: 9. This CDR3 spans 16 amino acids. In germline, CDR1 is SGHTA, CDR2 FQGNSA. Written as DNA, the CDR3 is TGTGCCAGCAGCCTCCTGGGTAGCGGGGGATACAATGAGCAGTTCTTC. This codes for CASSLLGSGGYNEQFF.

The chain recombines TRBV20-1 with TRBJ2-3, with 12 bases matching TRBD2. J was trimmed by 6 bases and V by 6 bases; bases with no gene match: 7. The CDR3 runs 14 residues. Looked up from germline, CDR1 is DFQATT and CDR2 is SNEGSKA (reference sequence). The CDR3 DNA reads TGCAGTGCGTGGGCTAGCGGGAGGGCGGATACGCAGTATTTT. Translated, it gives CSAWASGRADTQYF.

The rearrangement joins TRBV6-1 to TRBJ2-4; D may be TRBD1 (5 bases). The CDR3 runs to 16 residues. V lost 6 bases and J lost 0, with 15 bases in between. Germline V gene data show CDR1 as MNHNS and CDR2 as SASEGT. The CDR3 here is CASRNQGTLAKNIQYF. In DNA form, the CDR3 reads TGTGCCAGCAGGAACCAGGGAACACTAGCCAAAAACATTCAGTACTTC.

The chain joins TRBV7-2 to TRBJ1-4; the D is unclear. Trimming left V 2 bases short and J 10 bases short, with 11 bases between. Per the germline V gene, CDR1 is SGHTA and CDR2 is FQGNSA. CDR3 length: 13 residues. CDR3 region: CASSLPSAAKLFF. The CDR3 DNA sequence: TGTGCCAGCAGCTTACCCTCGGCTGCAAAACTGTTTTTT.

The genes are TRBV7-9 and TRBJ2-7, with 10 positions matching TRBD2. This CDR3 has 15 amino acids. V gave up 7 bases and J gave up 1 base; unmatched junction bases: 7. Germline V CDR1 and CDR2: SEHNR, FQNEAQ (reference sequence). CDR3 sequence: CASTQGLASSYEQYF. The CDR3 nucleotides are TGTGCCAGCACCCAGGGACTAGCGTCTTCCTACGAGCAGTACTTC.

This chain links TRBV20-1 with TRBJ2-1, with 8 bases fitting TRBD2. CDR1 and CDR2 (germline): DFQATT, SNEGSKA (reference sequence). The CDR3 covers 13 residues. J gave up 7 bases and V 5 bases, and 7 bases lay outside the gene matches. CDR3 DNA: TGCAGTGCTCTCGGCAGACTAGCGAATGAGCAGTTCTTC. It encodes CSALGRLANEQFF.

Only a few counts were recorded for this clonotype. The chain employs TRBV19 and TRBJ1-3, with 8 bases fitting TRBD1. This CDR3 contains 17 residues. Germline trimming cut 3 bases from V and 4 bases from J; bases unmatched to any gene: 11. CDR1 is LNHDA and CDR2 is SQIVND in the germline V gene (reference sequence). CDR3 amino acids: CASSIDRGSIPGNTIYF. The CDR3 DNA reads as TGTGCCAGTAGTATCGACAGGGGCTCCATCCCAGGAAACACCATATATTTT.